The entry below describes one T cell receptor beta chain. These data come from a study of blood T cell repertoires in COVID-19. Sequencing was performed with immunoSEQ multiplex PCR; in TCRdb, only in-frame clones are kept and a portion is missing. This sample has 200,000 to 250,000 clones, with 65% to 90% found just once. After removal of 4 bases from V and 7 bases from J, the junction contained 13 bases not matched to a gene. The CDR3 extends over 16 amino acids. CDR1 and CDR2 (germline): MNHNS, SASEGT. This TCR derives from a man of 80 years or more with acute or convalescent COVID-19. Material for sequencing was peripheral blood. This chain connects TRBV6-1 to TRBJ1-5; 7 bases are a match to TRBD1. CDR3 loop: CASSGRRQGKGQPQHF. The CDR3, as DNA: TGTGCCAGCAGTGGGAGGAGACAGGGAAAAGGGCAGCCCCAGCATTTT.